One and the same sample provided the 29 T cell receptor beta chains below, sequenced in a study of read filtering for tumor transcriptome and immune sequencing. The library was built from 400 ng RNA with molecular barcoded adaptors for alpha/delta and beta/gamma chains. MiXCR was run by TCRdb on the reads, yielding one entry per CDR3 protein. The sample lists about 57,000 distinct CDR3 sequences, roughly 14% seen once, with 45% in the top ten. What was sequenced was a population of CD138-negative cells sorted from bone marrow. These receptors came from a donor at least 40 years old with multiple myeloma.

This clonotype was recorded many times. This chain connects TRBV6-5 to TRBJ1-1, with D perhaps matching TRBD1 (5 bases). V lost 1 base and J 5 bases, leaving 14 bases between the germline ends. CDR1 is MNHEY and CDR2 is SVGAGI in the germline V gene. The CDR3 consists of 15 residues. The CDR3 here is CASSYYTGGRTEAFF. The CDR3 DNA is TGTGCCAGCAGTTACTACACCGGGGGAAGGACTGAAGCTTTCTTT.

This chain uses TRBV5-8 with TRBJ1-5; D ambiguous. The CDR3 totals 12 residues. V shed 4 bases and J shed 4 bases, with 6 bases lying between them. CDR1 is SGHTS, CDR2 YDEGEE, per germline. In DNA, the CDR3 is TGTGCCAGCAGCCCTATAAATCAGCCCCAGCATTTT. Its protein is CASSPINQPQHF.

As regards this clonotype: A much larger clone sits a single nucleotide away, making a read error possible. Here the CDR3 reads CASSRTGGCGYTF. In DNA form, the CDR3 reads TGTGCCAGCAGTCGTACCGGAGGGTGTGGCTACACCTTC. The rearrangement links TRBV6-4 to TRBJ1-2; unclear D gene. CDR1 is MRHNA, CDR2 SNTAGT, per germline. The CDR3 is 13 amino acids. Deletions cut 5 bases from V and 7 bases from J, with 14 bases between.

This clonotype was counted many times. The chain uses TRBV25-1 and TRBJ2-7; TRBD1 matches 7 bases. The V segment lost 4 bases and the J segment 0 bases; nucleotides outside the gene matches: 6. CDR3 size: 15 residues. Germline CDR1 is MGHDK and CDR2 is SYGVNS. The CDR3 nucleotides read TGTGCCAGCAGTGGACAGACAGGGAGCTCCTACGAGCAGTACTTC. Translating it yields CASSGQTGSSYEQYF.

There are a few counts of this clonotype. The genes are TRBV15 and TRBJ2-5, with 10 bases aligning to TRBD2. V trimming: 0 bases; J trimming: 7 bases; junction bases outside the gene matches: 5. In germline, CDR1 is LNHNV, CDR2 YYDKDF (reference sequence). There are 15 residues in the CDR3. CDR3 in amino acids: CATSRDVAGGGTQYF. The CDR3 nucleotides are TGTGCCACCAGCAGAGATGTAGCGGGAGGAGGGACCCAGTACTTC. The full variable domain, its missing parts supplied by reference TRBV15 and TRBJ2-5, is DAMVIQNPRYQVTQFGKPVTLSCSQTLNHNVMYWYQQKSSQAPKLLFHYYDKDFNNEADTPDNFQSRRPNTSFCFLDIRSPGLGDTAMYLCATSRDVAGGGTQYFGPGTRLLVL.

This clonotype has a count of ten or more. This sequence joins TRBV29-1 and TRBJ2-2; TRBD2 matches at 7 bases. Germline lookup yields CDR1 SQVTM and CDR2 ANQGSEA. The CDR3 loop spans 13 amino acids. The V gene end was trimmed by 4 bases and the J gene end by 5 bases; junction bases not matched to a gene: 4. The CDR3 protein is CSVGGRRTGELFF. CDR3 nucleotides: TGCAGCGTTGGCGGGAGAAGGACCGGGGAGCTGTTTTTT.

Ten or more counts support this clonotype. This rearrangement joins TRBV7-6 to TRBJ2-1; 10 bases agree with TRBD1. Trimming at V came to 5 bases and at J to 6 bases, leaving 10 bases not matched to a gene. The CDR3 has 16 amino acids. The germline CDR1 and CDR2 sequences are SGHVS and FNYEAQ. The CDR3 is CASSLTGTGVVNEQFF. CDR3 bases: TGTGCCAGCAGCCTGACCGGGACAGGGGTTGTCAATGAGCAGTTCTTC.

This clonotype was counted many times. The chain joins TRBV28 to TRBJ2-1, with D possibly matching TRBD2 (5 bases). The CDR3 consists of 15 residues. Per the germline V gene, CDR1 is MDHEN and CDR2 is SYDVKM. V lost 5 bases and J lost 7, with 18 bases in between. Here the CDR3 reads CASSPPGFVGNEQFF. The CDR3 bases are TGTGCCAGCAGTCCACCGGGATTCGTAGGGAATGAGCAGTTCTTC.

This clonotype showed up many times. The V call is TRBV29-1, the J call TRBJ2-7; 10 nucleotides align to TRBD1. There are 13 residues in the CDR3. The V gene's germline CDR1 is SQVTM and CDR2 ANQGSEA. Germline trimming cut 6 bases from V and 2 bases from J; bases unmatched to any gene: 4. The CDR3 bases are TGCAGCGTCCCAGGACAGGGGGCCTACGAGCAGTACTTC. It translates to CSVPGQGAYEQYF.

This clonotype was counted a few times. The V call is TRBV5-8, the J call TRBJ2-5, with TRBD1 as a possible D gene (6 bases). This CDR3 is built from 15 residues. Germline V CDR1 and CDR2: SGHTS, YDEGEE. V lost 4 bases and J 3 bases, leaving 16 bases between the germline ends. DNA of the CDR3: TGTGCCAGCAGCCCCTATCAGGGGTTCGAAGAGACCCAGTACTTC. It is translated as CASSPYQGFEETQYF. The full variable domain, in which reference TRBV5-8 and TRBJ2-5 provide the parts outside the CDR3, is EAGVTQSPTHLIKTRGQQATLRCSPISGHTSVYWYQQALGLGLQFLLWYDEGEERNRGNFPPRFSGRQFPNYSSELNVNALELEDSALYLCASSPYQGFEETQYFGPGTRLLVL.

In its sample, this clonotype was seen many times. V is TRBV7-9 and J is TRBJ1-1; D gene uncertain. Germline V gene lookup returns CDR1 SEHNR and CDR2 FQNEAQ (reference sequence). With 1 base removed from V and 1 base from J, the gap between germline ends came to 7 bases. The CDR3 covers 14 residues. CDR3 region: CASSLVSGNTEAFF. The CDR3 nucleotides read TGTGCCAGCAGCTTAGTATCAGGGAACACTGAAGCTTTCTTT.

CDR3 in amino acids: CASRPRRGAFHTGELFF. The CDR3 DNA reads TGTGCCAGTAGGCCCCGCCGGGGGGCCTTTCACACCGGGGAGCTGTTTTTT. The rearrangement uses TRBV19 and TRBJ2-2; D might be TRBD2 (7 bases). V lost 6 bases, J lost 3 bases, and 20 bases lay in between. The CDR3 loop spans 17 amino acids. Germline V gene sequence: CDR1 LNHDA, CDR2 SQIVND (reference sequence).

This clonotype was detected only a few times. A much larger clonotype is one base distant, so this may be a read error. Without the conserved terminal phenylalanine or tryptophan, this CDR3 likely stems from a read error. The rearrangement uses TRBV6-2 or TRBV6-3 and TRBJ2-2; 12 nucleotides line up with TRBD2. Germline loops: CDR1 MNHEY, CDR2 SVGEGT. J gave up 3 bases and V 5 bases, and 1 base lay outside the gene matches. This CDR3 has 15 residues. CDR3 DNA: TGTGCCAGCAGTACTAGCGGGAGGCACACCGGGGAGCTGTTTCTT. This sequence encodes CASSTSGRHTGELFL.

In this sample, this clonotype turned up many times. The rearrangement uses TRBV29-1 and TRBJ2-3; D call uncertain. Per germline, CDR1 SQVTM and CDR2 ANQGSEA. With 4 bases removed from V and 0 bases from J, the gap between germline ends came to 5 bases. The CDR3 contains 12 residues. In DNA form, the CDR3 reads TGCAGCGTTGTCCAAAGCACAGATACGCAGTATTTT. It codes for CSVVQSTDTQYF.

This clonotype was seen many times. J is TRBJ2-7 and V is TRBV18; 9 bases map to TRBD1. This CDR3 comprises 13 residues. The germline gives CDR1 KGHSH, CDR2 LQKENI. The V segment lost 5 bases and the J segment 7 bases; nucleotides outside the gene matches: 6. The CDR3 here is CASSSGQGREQYF. For the CDR3, the DNA is TGTGCCAGCTCATCCGGACAGGGGCGGGAGCAGTACTTC.

This clonotype was picked up many times. The rearrangement uses TRBV28 and TRBJ2-5; TRBD1 or TRBD2 may be the D gene (5 bases each). The V gene lost 2 bases and the J gene lost 1 base, with 11 bases spanning the gap. This CDR3 has 15 residues. The V gene's germline CDR1 is MDHEN and CDR2 SYDVKM. As DNA, the CDR3 is TGTGCCAGCAGTTTAAGTGGGGGTTCCCAAGAGACCCAGTACTTC. It specifies CASSLSGGSQETQYF.

This clonotype turned up a few times. V and J are TRBV12-3 or TRBV12-4 and TRBJ2-7; 8 bases are a match to TRBD2. V was pared by 5 bases and J by 0 bases, with 9 bases of the junction left unmatched. This CDR3 is built from 16 residues. The DNA for the CDR3 is TGTGCCAGCAGTCTAACTAGCGGAGGTAGCTCCTACGAGCAGTACTTC. It specifies CASSLTSGGSSYEQYF.

This clonotype was seen at least ten times. This chain joins TRBV29-1 and TRBJ2-7, with D maybe TRBD2 (6 bases). The CDR3 spans 15 residues. The V gene lost 1 base and the J gene lost 3 bases, with 16 bases spanning the gap. From germline, CDR1 is SQVTM and CDR2 ANQGSEA. The CDR3 DNA sequence: TGCAGCGTTGAAGCGCTACATCACGGGGGCTACGAGCAGTACTTC. It codes for CSVEALHHGGYEQYF.

V is TRBV29-1 and J is TRBJ2-1; possibly TRBD2 for D (5 bases). The germline V gene has CDR1 SQVTM and CDR2 ANQGSEA. This CDR3 spans 12 amino acids. The germline V and J ends were trimmed by 4 bases and 9 bases, with 13 bases remaining between them. CDR3 protein: CSVVVLGSEQFF. CDR3 nucleotides: TGCAGCGTTGTGGTCTTAGGGAGTGAGCAGTTCTTC.

This clonotype was observed a handful of times. The chain joins TRBV29-1 to TRBJ2-1; D remains unclear. The CDR3 is made up of 10 amino acids. Germline V gene data show CDR1 as SQVTM and CDR2 as ANQGSEA. Trimming pared 6 bases from V and 4 bases from J, leaving 4 bases between. The CDR3 sequence: CSVGYNEQFF. CDR3 DNA sequence: TGCAGCGTGGGATACAATGAGCAGTTCTTC.

There are many counts of this clonotype. This chain links TRBV7-3 with TRBJ2-1; D might be TRBD1 (6 bases). This CDR3 region has 15 residues. Trimming removed 1 base from V and 10 bases from J, with 17 bases in between. Germline assignment: CDR1 SGHTA and CDR2 FQGTGA. CDR3 coding DNA: TGTGCCAGCAGCTTAATGGGGGCTACGCAAGGGGAGCAGTTCTTC. Protein product: CASSLMGATQGEQFF.

In its sample, this clonotype was seen many times. The chain has TRBV10-3 and TRBJ2-1; 9 bases are shared with TRBD2. CDR3 length: 18 amino acids. The ends lost 0 bases at V and 5 bases at J; junction bases unmatched: 11. Germline V gene sequence: CDR1 ENHRY, CDR2 SYGVKD. CDR3 in DNA: TGTGCCATCAGTGAGTCGAAGGGAATGGCGGGAGGGAACAATGAGCAGTTCTTC. This encodes CAISESKGMAGGNNEQFF.

This clonotype was counted ten times or more. J is TRBJ1-4 and V is TRBV7-9; D is uncertain. V was shortened by 5 bases and J by 8 bases, with 18 bases between the two germline ends. The CDR3 loop spans 15 amino acids. The germline V gene has CDR1 SEHNR and CDR2 FQNEAQ (reference sequence). The CDR3 protein is CASSPVTPPREKLFF. The CDR3 DNA is TGTGCCAGCAGCCCAGTAACACCTCCCAGGGAAAAACTGTTTTTT.

Comments on this clonotype: A clone one base away is much larger, so this may be a read error. The rearrangement joins TRBV12-3 or TRBV12-4 to TRBJ2-6, with D uncertain. The CDR3 loop spans 14 amino acids. V dropped 6 bases and J dropped 0 bases, with 6 bases sitting between them. This CDR3 reads CASRRPSGANVLTF. CDR3 nucleotides: TGTGCCAGCAGAAGGCCCTCTGGGGCCAACGTCCTGACTTTC.

This clonotype occurred a few times. J is TRBJ2-1 and V is TRBV29-1; D possibly corresponds to TRBD2 (6 bases). The germline CDR1 and CDR2 sequences are SQVTM and ANQGSEA. Trimming took 6 bases from V and 0 from J, leaving 12 bases between them. There are 14 residues in the CDR3. The DNA for the CDR3 is TGCAGCGTGACCCGGGAGCGCTCCTACAATGAGCAGTTCTTC. Residues: CSVTRERSYNEQFF.

The V call is TRBV24-1, the J call TRBJ2-2, with D possibly being TRBD1 (6 bases). There are 14 residues in the CDR3. V lost 5 bases and J 5 bases, leaving 11 bases between the germline ends. CDR1 is KGHDR and CDR2 is SFDVKD in the germline V gene. The CDR3 DNA is TGTGCCACCAGTGTCAGGGGTTATACCGGGGAGCTGTTTTTT. It specifies CATSVRGYTGELFF.

In this sample, this clonotype turned up a few times. This may come from a read error, since a much larger clone is one base off. The V gene is TRBV6-5, the J gene TRBJ2-1, with 11 bases aligning to TRBD2. Germline CDR1 reads MNHEY; CDR2 reads SVGAGI. The length of the CDR3 is 16 residues. The CDR3 is CASSKTSGSAYNGQFF. The CDR3 region has the DNA TGTGCCAGCAGTAAAACTAGCGGGAGTGCCTACAATGGGCAGTTCTTC.

This clonotype was recorded many times. This chain links TRBV2 with TRBJ2-1; 13 bases line up with TRBD2. Trimming at V came to 4 bases and at J to 0 bases, leaving 9 bases not matched to a gene. CDR3 length: 19 amino acids. CDR1 is SNHLY and CDR2 is FYNNEI in the germline V gene. The CDR3 DNA reads as TGTGCCAGCAGTGCAGGACTAGCGGGAGCCAAGAGCTCCTACAATGAGCAGTTCTTC. Its protein product is CASSAGLAGAKSSYNEQFF.

This clonotype was detected a few times. A much more abundant neighbour one base away suggests this may be a read error. The V call is TRBV2, the J call TRBJ2-7; no clear D gene. V lost 4 bases and J lost 4, with 8 bases in between. CDR3 size: 12 residues. In germline, CDR1 is SNHLY, CDR2 FYNNEI. In DNA form, the CDR3 reads TGTGCCAGCAGTGGAGCGCAGTACGAGCAGTACTTC. Amino acids: CASSGAQYEQYF.